Listed below are T cell receptor beta chains from one sample, sequenced in a study of STAT5B mutations in CD4+ large granular lymphocyte leukemia. Generated by immunoSEQ multiplex PCR, the TCRdb table keeps only in-frame clones and is missing some. The repertoire holds 30,000 to 40,000 clones, with over 65% as singletons. Sequencing input: CD4+ T cells from blood buffy coats. The receptors stem from a human donor in good health. CDR3s include the opening cysteine and the closing phenylalanine or tryptophan. D genes are given only for firm matches. Clone size is not always given. Where it is, it says once, few, many or a class for expanded clones.

J gene,clone size,D gene,V gene,CDR3 protein,CDR3 DNA
TRBJ2-1,.,TRBD2,TRBV5-1,CASSFLAGINNEQFF,TGCGCCAGCAGCTTTTTAGCGGGGATTAACAATGAGCAGTTCTTC
TRBJ1-5,few,TRBD1,TRBV19,CASSPGQHSNQPQHF,TGTGCCAGTAGTCCGGGACAGCATAGCAATCAGCCCCAGCATTTT
TRBJ1-5,few,.,TRBV2,CASSESRGNQPQHF,TGTGCCAGCAGTGAATCTAGGGGGAATCAGCCCCAGCATTTT
TRBJ2-1,.,TRBD2,TRBV19,CASTTRGTSGRHEQFF,TGTGCCAGTACGACCCGAGGGACTAGCGGGAGGCATGAGCAGTTCTTC
TRBJ2-7,.,TRBD1,TRBV5-1,CASSLGGTGSTYEQYF,TGCGCCAGCAGCTTGGGCGGGACAGGGTCAACCTACGAGCAGTACTTC
TRBJ1-5,few,.,TRBV19,CASIPTWSSNQPQHF,TGTGCCAGTATCCCTACTTGGAGTAGCAATCAGCCCCAGCATTTT
TRBJ2-5,.,.,TRBV28,CASSYNPQETQYF,TGTGCCAGCAGTTACAATCCCCAAGAGACCCAGTACTTC
TRBJ2-3,.,.,TRBV19,CASSRRGDTQYF,TGTGCCAGTAGTAGAAGGGGGGATACGCAGTATTTT
TRBJ1-1,.,.,TRBV7-9,CASSLGQAVNTEAFF,TGTGCCAGCAGCTTAGGCCAGGCCGTGAACACTGAAGCTTTCTTT
TRBJ2-7,.,.,TRBV7-2,CASSLTGAGGSSYEQYF,TGTGCCAGCAGCTTAACGGGGGCCGGGGGGAGCTCCTACGAGCAGTACTTC
TRBJ1-5,.,TRBD1,TRBV2,CASSEYRGSNQPQHF,TGTGCCAGCAGTGAATACAGGGGGTCCAATCAGCCCCAGCATTTT
TRBJ2-7,few,.,TRBV10-3,CAISEVRETYEQYF,TGTGCCATCAGTGAGGTAAGGGAGACCTACGAGCAGTACTTC
TRBJ1-5,.,.,TRBV6-6,CASSYDIQPQHF,TGTGCCAGCAGTTACGACATCCAGCCCCAGCATTTT
TRBJ2-5,.,TRBD2,TRBV18,CASSGLSGRAETQYF,TGTGCCAGCTCAGGCCTTAGCGGGAGAGCAGAGACCCAGTACTTC
TRBJ1-5,.,.,TRBV7-8,CASSLGLNNQPQHF,TGTGCCAGCAGCCTGGGACTCAACAATCAGCCCCAGCATTTT
TRBJ2-5,.,TRBD1,TRBV5-1,CASSLATGVGETQYF,TGCGCCAGCAGCTTGGCAACAGGGGTCGGGGAGACCCAGTACTTC